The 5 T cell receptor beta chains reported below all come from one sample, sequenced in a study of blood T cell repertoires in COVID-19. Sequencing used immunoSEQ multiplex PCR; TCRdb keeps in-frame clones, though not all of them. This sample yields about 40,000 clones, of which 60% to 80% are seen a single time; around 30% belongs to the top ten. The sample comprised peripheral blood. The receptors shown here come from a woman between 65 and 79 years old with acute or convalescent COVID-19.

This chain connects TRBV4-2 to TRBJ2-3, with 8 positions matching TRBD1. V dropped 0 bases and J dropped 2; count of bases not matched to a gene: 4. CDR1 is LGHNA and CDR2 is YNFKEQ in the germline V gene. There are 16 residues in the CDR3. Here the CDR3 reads CASSQEEQGVTDTQYF. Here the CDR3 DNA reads TGTGCCAGCAGCCAAGAGGAACAGGGGGTCACAGATACGCAGTATTTT.

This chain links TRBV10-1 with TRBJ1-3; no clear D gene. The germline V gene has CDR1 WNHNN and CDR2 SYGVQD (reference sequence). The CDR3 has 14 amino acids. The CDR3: CSQVTIFLGNTIYF. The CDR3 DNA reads TGCTCCCAGGTGACGATCTTTTTAGGAAACACCATATATTTT.

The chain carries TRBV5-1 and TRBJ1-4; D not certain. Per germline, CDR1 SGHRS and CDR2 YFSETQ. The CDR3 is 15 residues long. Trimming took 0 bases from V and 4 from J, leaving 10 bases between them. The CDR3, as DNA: TGCGCCAGCAGCTTGGGCGGGGTCGTTAATGAAAAACTGTTTTTT. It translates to CASSLGGVVNEKLFF.

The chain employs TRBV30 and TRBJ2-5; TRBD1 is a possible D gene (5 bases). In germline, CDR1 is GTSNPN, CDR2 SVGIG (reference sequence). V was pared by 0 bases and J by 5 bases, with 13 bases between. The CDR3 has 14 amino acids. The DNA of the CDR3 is TGTGCCTGGAGTGTACGGCAGGGATACGAGACCCAGTACTTC. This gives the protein CAWSVRQGYETQYF.

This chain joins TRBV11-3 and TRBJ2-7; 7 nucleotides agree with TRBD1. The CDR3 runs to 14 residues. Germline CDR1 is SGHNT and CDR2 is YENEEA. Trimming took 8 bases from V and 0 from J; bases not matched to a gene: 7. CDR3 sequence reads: CASGPGDSSYEQYF. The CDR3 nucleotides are TGTGCCAGCGGACCCGGGGACAGCTCCTACGAGCAGTACTTC.